This TCR beta chain emerged from a study of blood T cell repertoires in COVID-19. Study-wide background: Spain, Italy and the United States supplied samples that represented acute and convalescent COVID-19.

Authors' analysis steps: Nucleated cell counts were estimated from reference gene primer amplification. Here immunoSEQ multiplex PCR was the method, and the copy in TCRdb shows in-frame clones only, minus some. That table is the source of V, J and clone size, and D and trimming were worked out from the DNA. Of a few hundred thousand clones in the sample, 85% to 90% were seen once. The CDR3 spans 17 residues. Germline values: CDR1 SGDLS, CDR2 YYNGEE. V gave up 2 bases and J gave up 2 bases, with 19 bases separating them. Cohort allocation depended upon clinical history that participants reported. During the 2 weeks before they entered the study, exposed participants had met someone with a PCR-confirmed or clinician-diagnosed COVID-19 case.

The sequencing sample was made of PBMCs or T cells enriched from blood (not recorded which). The sequence came from a woman aged 50 to 60 who had been exposed to COVID-19. The J gene is TRBJ2-5, the V gene TRBV9; a possible D gene is TRBD2 (6 bases). CDR3: CASSVATRPGGQETQYF. The CDR3 DNA sequence: TGTGCCAGCAGCGTCGCCACTCGGCCTGGAGGGCAAGAGACCCAGTACTTC.